The 8 T cell receptor beta chains in this list originate from one sample, sequenced in a study of identical twins (dated by TCRdb to the mid-2010s). The library was obtained by 5' RACE. TCRdb names Illumina HiSeq 2000 as the instrument used. The public reads were run again by TCRdb, first through fastp at Q25 and then through MiXCR, and only productive beta chains were kept. Every CDR3 protein is listed once, alongside the most common genes and DNA of its rows. Here the sample has about 530,000 distinct CDR3 sequences; around 24% occur a single time. The leading ten clones occupy approximately 0.52% of the sample. This sample also belongs to another study, concerning yellow fever vaccine responses in identical twins.

The sample comprised CD4+ T cells sorted from blood. These receptors all stem from a woman aged 18-29 years in good health.

The chain has TRBV20-1 and TRBJ2-6; D gene uncertain. Germline CDR1 and CDR2: DFQATT and SNEGSKA (reference sequence). Trimming took off 0 bases at V and 0 bases at J, with 9 bases between the two ends. CDR3 length equals 16 residues. In DNA form, the CDR3 reads TGCAGTGCTAGAGACACCATGAGCTCTGGGGCCAACGTCCTGACTTTC. Translation: CSARDTMSSGANVLTF.

CDR3 in amino acids: CAISESGERGGAFF. The CDR3 DNA sequence: TGTGCCATCAGTGAGTCGGGGGAACGTGGCGGGGCTTTCTTT. The chain joins TRBV10-3 to TRBJ1-1; TRBD1 is a possible D gene (5 bases). Per germline, CDR1 ENHRY and CDR2 SYGVKD. The CDR3 totals 14 residues. Trimming took off 0 bases at V and 11 bases at J, with 16 bases between the two ends.

This clonotype came up a few times. The chain is built from TRBV5-1 and TRBJ2-1, with D perhaps TRBD1 (6 bases). Trimming left V 6 bases short and J 3 bases short, with 19 bases between. CDR3 size: 16 residues. The germline gives CDR1 SGHRS, CDR2 YFSETQ. The CDR3, as DNA: TGCGCCAGCAACCCCAACAGGGAAAAGGGCTACAATGAGCAGTTCTTC. Protein sequence: CASNPNREKGYNEQFF. The full variable domain, with the rest looked up from reference TRBV5-1 and TRBJ2-1, is KAGVTQTPRYLIKTRGQQVTLSCSPISGHRSVSWYQQTPGQGLQFLFEYFSETQRNKGNFPGRFSGRQFSNSRSEMNVSTLELGDSALYLCASNPNREKGYNEQFFGPGTRLTVL.

This chain connects TRBV6-5 to TRBJ1-1, with D possibly matching TRBD1 (5 bases). The CDR3 is made up of 12 amino acids. Germline CDR1 and CDR2: MNHEY and SVGAGI. Between the trimmed V and J ends, which lost 5 bases and 9 bases, there was a span of 13 bases. This chain's CDR3 is CASSPTESQAFF. The CDR3 DNA is TGTGCCAGCAGTCCGACAGAATCGCAAGCTTTCTTT.

The CDR3 here is CASTRLEKLFF. The CDR3 coding sequence is TGTGCCAGCACCAGACTTGAAAAACTGTTTTTT. This chain connects TRBV2 to TRBJ1-4; no definite D call. Looked up from germline, CDR1 is SNHLY and CDR2 is FYNNEI. V lost 7 bases to trimming and J lost 7 bases, with 7 bases between them. The CDR3 extends over 11 amino acids. The entire variable domain, with the rest obtained from reference TRBV2 and TRBJ1-4, is as follows: EPEVTQTPSHQVTQMGQEVILRCVPISNHLYFYWYRQILGQKVEFLVSFYNNEISEKSEIFDDQFSVERPDGSNFTLKIRSTKLEDSAMYFCASTRLEKLFFGSGTQLSVL.

This clonotype was detected a few times. The chain recombines TRBV7-9 with TRBJ1-6; tentative D call: TRBD1 (6 bases). V was pared by 3 bases and J by 6 bases, with 6 bases between. Looked up from germline, CDR1 is SEHNR and CDR2 is FQNEAQ (reference sequence). The CDR3 runs 13 residues. This CDR3 reads CASSLDSNSPLHF. The CDR3 region has the DNA TGTGCCAGCAGCTTGGACAGTAATTCACCCCTCCACTTT. Together with reference TRBV7-9 and TRBJ1-6, the CDR3 gives the full variable domain: DTGVSQNPRHKITKRGQNVTFRCDPISEHNRLYWYRQTLGQGPEFLTYFQNEAQLEKSRLLSDRFSAERPKGSFSTLEIQRTEQGDSAMYLCASSLDSNSPLHFGNGTRLTVT.

This clonotype was found a few times. V and J are TRBV20-1 and TRBJ2-1; 8 bases match TRBD2. V was clipped by 5 bases and J by 7 bases; unmatched bases: 7. Germline values: CDR1 DFQATT, CDR2 SNEGSKA (reference sequence). The CDR3 loop spans 13 amino acids. The DNA for the CDR3 is TGCAGTGCTGTACAAGCGGGAGTTAATGAGCAGTTCTTC. Amino acids: CSAVQAGVNEQFF.

This clonotype was observed many times. This rearrangement joins TRBV5-1 to TRBJ2-2; either TRBD1 or TRBD2 may fit D (5 bases each). Germline CDR1 SGHRS, CDR2 YFSETQ. The CDR3 has 18 residues. Trimming pared 5 bases from V and 0 bases from J, leaving 20 bases between. The CDR3 DNA reads as TGCGCCAGCAGGGGAGTGAGGGGCGAGCCCTCGAACACCGGGGAGCTGTTTTTT. Residues: CASRGVRGEPSNTGELFF.